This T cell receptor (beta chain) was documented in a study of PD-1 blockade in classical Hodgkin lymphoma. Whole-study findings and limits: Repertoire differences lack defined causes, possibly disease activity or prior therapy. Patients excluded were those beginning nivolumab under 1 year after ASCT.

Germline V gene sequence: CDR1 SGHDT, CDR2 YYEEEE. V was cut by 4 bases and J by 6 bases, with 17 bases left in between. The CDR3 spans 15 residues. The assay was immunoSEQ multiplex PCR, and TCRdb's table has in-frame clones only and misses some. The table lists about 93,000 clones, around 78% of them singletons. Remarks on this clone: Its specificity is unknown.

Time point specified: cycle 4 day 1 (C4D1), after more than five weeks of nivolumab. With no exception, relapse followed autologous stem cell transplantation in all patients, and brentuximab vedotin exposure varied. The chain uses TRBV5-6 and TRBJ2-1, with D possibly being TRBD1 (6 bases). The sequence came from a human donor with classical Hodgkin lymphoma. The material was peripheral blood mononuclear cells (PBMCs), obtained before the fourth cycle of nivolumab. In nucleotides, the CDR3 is TGTGCCAGCAGCACCGGGACACGACGGAGCAATGAGCAGTTCTTC. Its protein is CASSTGTRRSNEQFF.